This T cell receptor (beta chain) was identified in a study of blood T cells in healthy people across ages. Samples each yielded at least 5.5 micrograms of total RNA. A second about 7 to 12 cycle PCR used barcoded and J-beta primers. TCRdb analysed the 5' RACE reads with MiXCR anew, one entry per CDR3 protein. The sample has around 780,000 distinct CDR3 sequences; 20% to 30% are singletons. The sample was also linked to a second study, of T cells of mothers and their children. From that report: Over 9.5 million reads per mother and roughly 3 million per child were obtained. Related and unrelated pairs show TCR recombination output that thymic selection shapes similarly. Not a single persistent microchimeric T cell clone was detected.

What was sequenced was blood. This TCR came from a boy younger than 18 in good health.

The CDR3 DNA reads as TGTGCCAGCAGTGAAGCGGGGTTTAGCGGCAATCAGCCCCAGCATTTT. It codes for CASSEAGFSGNQPQHF. The gene calls are TRBV2 and TRBJ1-5; D gene ambiguous. The ends were cut back, 0 bases at V and 2 bases at J, with 11 bases in the middle. CDR1 and CDR2 from the germline V gene are SNHLY and FYNNEI. The CDR3 is 16 residues long.